The 26 T cell receptor beta chains below all came from one sample that was sequenced in a study of blood T cell repertoires in COVID-19. Repertoires were generated with immunoSEQ multiplex PCR, while TCRdb's copy carries only in-frame clones and drops some. The data hold some 260,000 clones, with about three quarters observed a single time. Sequencing was done on a sample of peripheral blood. The receptors derive from an elderly woman with acute or convalescent COVID-19.

CDR3 nucleotide sequence: TGTGCCAGTAGTATGGGACAGGCGCCCAATCAGCCCCAGCATTTT. This translates into CASSMGQAPNQPQHF. This chain connects TRBV19 to TRBJ1-5; 8 bases are shared with TRBD1. The CDR3 is made up of 15 amino acids. V trimming: 3 bases; J trimming: 3 bases; junction bases outside the gene matches: 4. The germline gives CDR1 LNHDA, CDR2 SQIVND (reference sequence).

The V call is TRBV27, the J call TRBJ1-1; 7 positions match TRBD1. Germline CDR1 and CDR2: MNHEY and SMNVEV (reference sequence). This CDR3 region has 16 residues. The V gene end was trimmed by 5 bases and the J gene end by 1 base; junction bases not matched to a gene: 10. CDR3 DNA: TGTGCCAGCAGTCCCCTCTACAGGGGCGCGAACACTGAAGCTTTCTTT. Its protein is CASSPLYRGANTEAFF.

This chain links TRBV20-1 with TRBJ2-5, with 7 bases identical to TRBD2. This CDR3 has 14 amino acids. Germline CDR1 reads DFQATT; CDR2 reads SNEGSKA (reference sequence). The V gene end was trimmed by 3 bases and the J gene end by 4 bases; junction bases not matched to a gene: 8. DNA of the CDR3: TGCAGTGCTAGTCCCGCGGGGGTAGGAGAGACCCAGTACTTC. Translated: CSASPAGVGETQYF.

The chain is built from TRBV21-1 and TRBJ2-4; the table's D call of TRBD2 was not tested on the DNA. TRBV21-1 is a known pseudogene. The CDR3 runs to 16 residues. The CDR3 region is CASSNVRLLAKNIQYF. CDR3 bases: TGTGCCAGCAGCAATGTCAGACTCCTAGCCAAAAACATTCAGTACTTC.

The count of this clone is one. This chain links TRBV6-5 with TRBJ2-2; D perhaps matches TRBD1 (6 bases). This CDR3 has 13 residues. V was clipped by 10 bases and J by 2 bases, with 11 bases between them. In germline, CDR1 is MNHEY, CDR2 SVGAGI. The CDR3 coding sequence is TGTGCCACACGGACAGAAAACACCGGGGAGCTGTTTTTT. Translating it yields CATRTENTGELFF.

This chain connects TRBV11-2 to TRBJ2-3; 11 bases align to TRBD2. Trimming cost V 1 base and J 4 bases; bases outside gene matches: 10. Per the germline V gene, CDR1 is SGHAT and CDR2 is FQNNGV. The CDR3 spans 18 residues. This CDR3 is CASSLVPVSGRAADTQYF. CDR3 sequence (DNA): TGTGCCAGCAGCTTAGTCCCCGTTAGCGGGAGGGCAGCAGATACGCAGTATTTT. Together with reference TRBV11-2 and TRBJ2-3, the CDR3 gives the full variable domain: EAGVAQSPRYKIIEKRQSVAFWCNPISGHATLYWYQQILGQGPKLLIQFQNNGVVDDSQLPKDRFSAERLKGVDSTLKIQPAKLEDSAVYLCASSLVPVSGRAADTQYFGPGTRLTVL.

The chain employs TRBV21-1 and TRBJ2-1; TRBD2, the D gene given by the table, was not confirmed from the DNA. TRBV21-1 is termed a pseudogene. This CDR3 contains 18 residues. CDR3 protein: CASSKVRGTSGYYNEQFF. The CDR3 nucleotides are TGTGCCAGCAGCAAAGTCCGGGGGACTAGCGGGTACTACAATGAGCAGTTCTTC.

The chain combines TRBV7-9 with TRBJ2-7, with TRBD1 as a possible D gene (5 bases). This CDR3 has 15 residues. From germline, CDR1 is SEHNR and CDR2 FQNEAQ (reference sequence). Trimming shortened V by 5 bases and J by 5 bases, and 19 bases separated the two germline ends. The CDR3 loop reads CASSRQSYGNDEQYF. In DNA, the CDR3 is TGTGCCAGCAGCCGACAGAGCTATGGGAACGACGAGCAGTACTTC.

The rearrangement joins TRBV3-1 (or the pseudogene TRBV3-2) to TRBJ2-2; D is ambiguous. Germline CDR1 and CDR2: LGHDT and YNNKEL (reference sequence). The CDR3 is made up of 14 amino acids. The ends were cut back, 3 bases at V and 4 bases at J, with 9 bases in the middle. The CDR3 region is CASSHFGSTGELFF. In DNA form, the CDR3 reads TGTGCCAGCAGCCATTTCGGGTCCACCGGGGAGCTGTTTTTT.

CDR3 protein: CASTQRAWTRTTYEQYF. In DNA, the CDR3 is TGTGCCAGCACCCAACGGGCCTGGACACGAACCACTTACGAGCAGTACTTC. This chain joins TRBV28 and TRBJ2-7, with TRBD1 as a possible D gene (5 bases). Trimming cost V 7 bases and J 4 bases, with 26 bases left between them. CDR3 length: 17 amino acids. Looked up from germline, CDR1 is MDHEN and CDR2 is SYDVKM.

This clone has just one count. The chain combines TRBV2 with TRBJ1-1, with TRBD1 matching 10 bases. J gave up 6 bases and V 1 base, and 8 bases lay outside the gene matches. CDR3 size: 16 residues. Per germline, CDR1 SNHLY and CDR2 FYNNEI. The CDR3 is CASSEVVWGQGPEAFF. The CDR3 DNA is TGTGCCAGCAGTGAAGTAGTTTGGGGACAGGGGCCTGAAGCTTTCTTT.

This chain links TRBV2 with TRBJ1-1; tentative D call: TRBD1 (6 bases). This CDR3 comprises 12 residues. Per germline, CDR1 SNHLY and CDR2 FYNNEI. V was trimmed by 6 bases and J by 5 bases, leaving 10 bases between them. Here the CDR3 reads CASSGTRTEAFF. The CDR3 coding sequence is TGTGCCAGCAGCGGGACAAGGACTGAAGCTTTCTTT. The complete variable domain, with remaining parts taken from reference TRBV2 and TRBJ1-1, reads EPEVTQTPSHQVTQMGQEVILRCVPISNHLYFYWYRQILGQKVEFLVSFYNNEISEKSEIFDDQFSVERPDGSNFTLKIRSTKLEDSAMYFCASSGTRTEAFFGQGTRLTVV.

This clone was seen repeatedly, ten times or more. The chain uses TRBV4-1 and TRBJ1-2; tentatively, D is TRBD1 (5 bases). The CDR3 contains 15 residues. Trimming cost V 0 bases and J 4 bases, with 12 bases left between them. In germline, CDR1 is MGHRA, CDR2 YSYEKL. The CDR3 region is CASSQEWGGSYGYTF. The CDR3 nucleotides read TGCGCCAGCAGCCAAGAGTGGGGGGGTTCCTATGGCTACACCTTC.

This clone was found a few times. Compared with germline, one end of the junction differs, possibly owing to a read error. This chain joins TRBV6-5 and TRBJ1-1; TRBD1 matches at 9 bases. CDR3 size: 15 residues. In germline, CDR1 is MNHEY, CDR2 SVGAGI. Here the CDR3 DNA reads TGTGCCAGCAGTAACTCGGGACAGGGAGGGACTGAAGCTTTCTTT. Protein product: CASSNSGQGGTEAFF.

The chain combines TRBV28 with TRBJ2-7; TRBD1 might be the D (5 bases). CDR1 is MDHEN and CDR2 is SYDVKM in the germline V gene. The CDR3 runs to 13 residues. Trimming took 4 bases from V and 7 from J, leaving 14 bases between them. The CDR3 reads CASSSTNRQEQYF. The CDR3 nucleotides are TGTGCCAGCAGTTCTACAAACCGACAGGAGCAGTACTTC.

The chain combines TRBV5-1 with TRBJ2-1, with 12 bases aligning to TRBD2. Germline V gene data show CDR1 as SGHRS and CDR2 as YFSETQ. Losses at the gene ends were 0 bases for V and 0 bases for J; bases not matched to a gene: 7. CDR3 size: 19 residues. CDR3 nucleotides: TGCGCCAGCAGCTTGGGCCCTTTGACTAGCGGGAGCTCCTACAATGAGCAGTTCTTC. Its protein product is CASSLGPLTSGSSYNEQFF. Filled out from reference TRBV5-1 and TRBJ2-1, the complete variable domain reads KAGVTQTPRYLIKTRGQQVTLSCSPISGHRSVSWYQQTPGQGLQFLFEYFSETQRNKGNFPGRFSGRQFSNSRSEMNVSTLELGDSALYLCASSLGPLTSGSSYNEQFFGPGTRLTVL.

The DNA for the CDR3 is TGTGCCAGCAGTAACGACAGGGGAGAGCAGTACTTC. Encoded protein: CASSNDRGEQYF. The chain combines TRBV2 with TRBJ2-7; 8 positions match TRBD1. Germline CDR1 reads SNHLY; CDR2 reads FYNNEI. V lost 5 bases, J lost 7 bases, and 4 bases stayed unmatched. The CDR3 length is 12 residues.

J is TRBJ2-7 and V is TRBV5-4, with D uncertain. The CDR3 sequence is 13 residues long. Germline lookup yields CDR1 SGHNT and CDR2 YYREEE (reference sequence). V lost 0 bases and J lost 2, with 6 bases in between. In DNA form, the CDR3 reads TGTGCCAGCAGCTTGGAGAGTACCTACGAGCAGTACTTC. Protein sequence: CASSLESTYEQYF.

The CDR3 nucleotides are TGTGCCAGCAGCGGTACCGGGACAGGGGGAGAAAAACTGTTTTTT. Amino acid sequence: CASSGTGTGGEKLFF. The V and J genes are TRBV7-2 and TRBJ1-4; 11 positions agree with TRBD1. CDR1 and CDR2 (germline): SGHTA, FQGNSA. There are 15 residues in the CDR3. V was pared by 5 bases and J by 8 bases, with 7 bases of the junction left unmatched.

For this clone: Other DNA sequences in this specimen translate into the identical CDR3. V usage is TRBV29-1 and J usage is TRBJ1-2, with D hard to call. The V and J ends lost 4 bases and 0 bases respectively, with 3 bases between them. This CDR3 contains 11 residues. Per germline, CDR1 SQVTM and CDR2 ANQGSEA. Written as DNA, the CDR3 is TGCAGCGTTGCTGCTAACTATGGCTACACCTTC. Translating gives CSVAANYGYTF.

This chain links TRBV7-8 with TRBJ2-7; 8 positions agree with TRBD2. The CDR3 consists of 14 residues. The V gene end was trimmed by 5 bases and the J gene end by 3 bases; junction bases not matched to a gene: 6. Germline V gene lookup returns CDR1 SGHVS and CDR2 FQNEAQ. CDR3 residues: CASSPRGTSYEQYF. CDR3 bases: TGTGCCAGCAGCCCCCGGGGGACTAGCTACGAGCAGTACTTC. The whole variable domain, remainder taken from reference TRBV7-8 and TRBJ2-7, is GAGVSQSPRYKVAKRGQDVALRCDPISGHVSLFWYQQALGQGPEFLTYFQNEAQLDKSGLPSDRFFAERPEGSVSTLKIQRTQQEDSAVYLCASSPRGTSYEQYFGPGTRLTVT.

This chain connects TRBV4-1 to TRBJ2-1, with D possibly TRBD2 on 6 matching bases. This CDR3 has 17 amino acids. The germline gives CDR1 MGHRA, CDR2 YSYEKL. Trimming removed 0 bases at V and 6 bases at J, with 18 bases between. CDR3 DNA sequence: TGCGCCAGCAGCCAAGATATAGATAGCGGATACCCCAATGAGCAGTTCTTC. It encodes CASSQDIDSGYPNEQFF.

There are a few counts of this clone. The genes are TRBV6-5 and TRBJ1-3; 10 bases are shared with TRBD1. Germline CDR1 reads MNHEY; CDR2 reads SVGAGI. The CDR3 runs to 14 residues. J gave up 7 bases and V 6 bases, and 6 bases lay outside the gene matches. The CDR3 DNA sequence: TGTGCCAGCAGCTTGACAGGGGGCCCGAACACCATATATTTT. Translation gives CASSLTGGPNTIYF.

The table lists this clone with a count of one. This rearrangement joins TRBV27 to TRBJ1-2; TRBD1 matches 9 bases. Trimming cost V 6 bases and J 4 bases; bases outside gene matches: 9. Germline V gives CDR1 MNHEY, CDR2 SMNVEV (reference sequence). The CDR3 is 15 amino acids. As DNA, the CDR3 is TGTGCCAGCAGGCAAACAGGGGGCATCGCCTATGGCTACACCTTC. It codes for CASRQTGGIAYGYTF.

This clone was counted ten times or more. The rearrangement links TRBV7-2 to TRBJ2-4; 10 bases match TRBD1. CDR1 is SGHTA, CDR2 FQGNSA, per germline. With V trimmed by 3 bases and J by 7 bases, 3 bases remained unmatched. This CDR3 is 14 amino acids long. CDR3 sequence (DNA): TGTGCCAGCAGCTTGGGGACAGGGGTGAACATTCAGTACTTC. This gives the protein CASSLGTGVNIQYF.

The table lists this clone with a count of one. The V and J genes are TRBV19 and TRBJ1-3; D may be TRBD1 (6 bases). The length of the CDR3 is 16 residues. Germline assignment: CDR1 LNHDA and CDR2 SQIVND (reference sequence). The V end lost 5 bases, the J end lost 1 base, and 15 bases lay between the germline ends. The CDR3 protein is CASSFGTLLSGNTIYF. The CDR3 coding sequence is TGTGCCAGTAGTTTCGGGACACTACTATCTGGAAACACCATATATTTT.